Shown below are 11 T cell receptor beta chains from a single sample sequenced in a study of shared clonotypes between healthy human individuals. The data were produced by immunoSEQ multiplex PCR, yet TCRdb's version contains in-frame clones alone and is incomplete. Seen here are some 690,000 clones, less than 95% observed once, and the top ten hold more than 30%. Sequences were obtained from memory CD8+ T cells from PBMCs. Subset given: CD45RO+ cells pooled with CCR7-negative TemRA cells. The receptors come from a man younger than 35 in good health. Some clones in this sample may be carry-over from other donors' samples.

As DNA, the CDR3 is TGCGCCAGCAGCCAAGGAAACAGTCCAAAGGCTTTCTTT. Amino acid sequence: CASSQGNSPKAFF. This chain links TRBV4-1 with TRBJ1-1; D is uncertain. The CDR3 has 13 amino acids. V was clipped by 1 base and J by 11 bases, with 14 bases between them. Germline V gene sequence: CDR1 MGHRA, CDR2 YSYEKL.

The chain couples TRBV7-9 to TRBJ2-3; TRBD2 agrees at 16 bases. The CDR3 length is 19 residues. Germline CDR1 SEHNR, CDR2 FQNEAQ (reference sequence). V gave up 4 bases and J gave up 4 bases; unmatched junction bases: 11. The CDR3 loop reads CASSSPGTSGRGLSDTQYF. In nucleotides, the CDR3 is TGTGCCAGCAGCTCGCCCGGGACTAGCGGGAGGGGGTTATCAGATACGCAGTATTTT.

CDR3 nucleotide sequence: TGTGCCAGCAGCGCTAGCAGCGGACGGGCGCAGTATTTT. Amino acids: CASSASSGRAQYF. V is TRBV9 and J is TRBJ2-3, with D perhaps TRBD2 (5 bases). CDR1 and CDR2 from the germline V gene are SGDLS and YYNGEE. The length of the CDR3 is 13 residues. V was shortened by 3 bases and J by 10 bases, with 15 bases between the two germline ends.

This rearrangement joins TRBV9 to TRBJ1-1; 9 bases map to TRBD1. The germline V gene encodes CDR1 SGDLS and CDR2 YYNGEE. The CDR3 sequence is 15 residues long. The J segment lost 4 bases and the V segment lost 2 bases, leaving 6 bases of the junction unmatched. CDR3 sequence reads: CASSVGQGPFTEAFF. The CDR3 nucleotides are TGTGCCAGCAGCGTGGGACAGGGACCGTTCACTGAAGCTTTCTTT.

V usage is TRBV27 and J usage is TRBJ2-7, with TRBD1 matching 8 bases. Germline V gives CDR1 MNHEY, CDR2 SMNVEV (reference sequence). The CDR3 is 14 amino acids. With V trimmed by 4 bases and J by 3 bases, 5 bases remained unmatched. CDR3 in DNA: TGTGCCAGCAGTTCGCGGACAGGGCACTACGAGCAGTACTTC. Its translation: CASSSRTGHYEQYF.

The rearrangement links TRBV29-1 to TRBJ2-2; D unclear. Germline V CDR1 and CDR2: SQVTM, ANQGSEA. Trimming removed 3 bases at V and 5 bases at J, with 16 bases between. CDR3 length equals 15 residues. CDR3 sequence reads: CSVDGYESGTGELFF. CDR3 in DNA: TGCAGCGTTGATGGCTACGAGTCCGGAACCGGGGAGCTGTTTTTT.

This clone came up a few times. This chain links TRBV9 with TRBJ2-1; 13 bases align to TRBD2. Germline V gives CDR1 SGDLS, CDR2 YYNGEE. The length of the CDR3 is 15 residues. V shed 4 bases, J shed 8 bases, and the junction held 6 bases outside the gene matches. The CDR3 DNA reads TGTGCCAGCAGCTTCGGGACTAGCGGGACCTATGAGCAGTTCTTC. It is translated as CASSFGTSGTYEQFF.

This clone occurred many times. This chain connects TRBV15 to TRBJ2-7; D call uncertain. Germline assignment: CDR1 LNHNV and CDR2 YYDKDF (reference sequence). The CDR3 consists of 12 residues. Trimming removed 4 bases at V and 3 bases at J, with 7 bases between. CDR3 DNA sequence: TGTGCCACCAGCATGTTAGGCTACGAGCAGTACTTC. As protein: CATSMLGYEQYF.

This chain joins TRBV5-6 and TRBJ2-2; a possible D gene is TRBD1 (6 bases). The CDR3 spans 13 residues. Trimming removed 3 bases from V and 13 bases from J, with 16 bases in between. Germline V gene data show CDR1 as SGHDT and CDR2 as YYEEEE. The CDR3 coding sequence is TGTGCCAGCAGCTATGGGGGCGGATTGGGGCTGTTTTTT. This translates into CASSYGGGLGLFF. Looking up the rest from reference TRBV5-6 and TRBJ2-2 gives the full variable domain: DAGVTQSPTHLIKTRGQQVTLRCSPKSGHDTVSWYQQALGQGPQFIFQYYEEEERQRGNFPDRFSGHQFPNYSSELNVNALLLGDSALYLCASSYGGGLGLFFGEGSRLTVL.

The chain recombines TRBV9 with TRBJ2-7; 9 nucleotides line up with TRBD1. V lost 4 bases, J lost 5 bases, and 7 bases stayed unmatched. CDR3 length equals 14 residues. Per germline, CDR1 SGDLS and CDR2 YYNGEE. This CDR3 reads CASSPWDRVDEQYF. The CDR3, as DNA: TGTGCCAGCAGCCCGTGGGACAGGGTCGACGAGCAGTACTTC. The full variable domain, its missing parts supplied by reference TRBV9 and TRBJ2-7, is DSGVTQTPKHLITATGQRVTLRCSPRSGDLSVYWYQQSLDQGLQFLIQYYNGEERAKGNILERFSAQQFPDLHSELNLSSLELGDSALYFCASSPWDRVDEQYFGPGTRLTVT.

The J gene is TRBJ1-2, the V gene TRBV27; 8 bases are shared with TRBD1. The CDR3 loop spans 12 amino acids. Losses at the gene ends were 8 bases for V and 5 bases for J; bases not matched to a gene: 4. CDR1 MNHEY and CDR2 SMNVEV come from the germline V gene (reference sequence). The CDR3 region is CASGQGFYGYTF. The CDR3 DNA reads TGTGCCAGCGGACAGGGATTTTATGGCTACACCTTC.